What follows are 4 T cell receptor beta chains derived from one specimen sequenced in a study of neurological immune-mediated disorders. The time point was: longitudinal time-point 2. A single record per CDR3 protein comes from TCRdb applying MiXCR to the 5' RACE reads. The sample shows about 90,000 distinct CDR3 sequences, 13% of them seen only once. The sample was PBMCs. The receptor source for this set is a female donor with HTLV-1-associated myelopathy (HAM/TSP).

This clonotype was found many times. The chain employs TRBV5-1 and TRBJ2-7, with 10 bases identical to TRBD1. The CDR3 is 15 residues long. Looked up from germline, CDR1 is SGHRS and CDR2 is YFSETQ. With V trimmed by 0 bases and J by 3 bases, 3 bases remained unmatched. The CDR3 protein is CASSLVTGGGYEQYF. The CDR3 DNA reads TGCGCCAGCAGCTTGGTGACAGGGGGCGGCTACGAGCAGTACTTC.

This clonotype was detected many times. The chain couples TRBV2 to TRBJ1-4, with 10 bases lining up with TRBD1. This CDR3 is built from 16 residues. Germline V CDR1 and CDR2: SNHLY, FYNNEI. J gave up 8 bases and V 4 bases, and 10 bases lay outside the gene matches. In DNA form, the CDR3 reads TGTGCCAGCAGTGCAACCCCGGGGACAGGGGTGGAAAAACTGTTTTTT. Residues: CASSATPGTGVEKLFF. The full variable domain, rest sourced from reference TRBV2 and TRBJ1-4, is EPEVTQTPSHQVTQMGQEVILRCVPISNHLYFYWYRQILGQKVEFLVSFYNNEISEKSEIFDDQFSVERPDGSNFTLKIRSTKLEDSAMYFCASSATPGTGVEKLFFGSGTQLSVL.

This clonotype was observed at least ten times. J is TRBJ2-1 and V is TRBV14, with D perhaps TRBD1 or TRBD2 (5 bases each). This CDR3 is 16 amino acids long. Trimming took 1 base from V and 4 from J, leaving 14 bases between them. Germline V gives CDR1 SGHDN, CDR2 FVKESK. This CDR3 is CASSQGWGISYNEQFF. The CDR3 DNA reads as TGTGCCAGCAGCCAAGGGTGGGGGATTTCGTACAATGAGCAGTTCTTC.

This clonotype has a count of ten or more. The chain carries TRBV4-1 and TRBJ1-5; the D is unclear. This CDR3 region has 13 residues. V lost 4 bases to trimming and J lost 9 bases, with 13 bases between them. The germline V gene has CDR1 MGHRA and CDR2 YSYEKL. The CDR3 is CASSPPDRRPQHF. For the CDR3, the DNA is TGCGCCAGCAGCCCCCCGGACCGTCGGCCCCAGCATTTT.